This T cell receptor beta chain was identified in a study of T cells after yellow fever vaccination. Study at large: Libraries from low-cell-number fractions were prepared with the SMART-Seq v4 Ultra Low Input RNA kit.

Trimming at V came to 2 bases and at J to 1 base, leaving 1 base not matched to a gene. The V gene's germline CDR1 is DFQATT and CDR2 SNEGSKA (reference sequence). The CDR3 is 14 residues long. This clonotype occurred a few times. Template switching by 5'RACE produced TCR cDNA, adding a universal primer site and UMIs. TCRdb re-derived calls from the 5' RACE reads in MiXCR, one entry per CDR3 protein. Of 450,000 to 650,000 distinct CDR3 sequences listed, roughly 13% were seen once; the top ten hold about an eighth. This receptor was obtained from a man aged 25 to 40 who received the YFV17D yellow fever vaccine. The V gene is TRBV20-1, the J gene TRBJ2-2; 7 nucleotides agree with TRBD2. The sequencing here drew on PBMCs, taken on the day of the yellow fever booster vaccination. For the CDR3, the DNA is TGCAGTGCTAGAAGCGGGGTGAACACCGGGGAGCTGTTTTTT. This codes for CSARSGVNTGELFF.